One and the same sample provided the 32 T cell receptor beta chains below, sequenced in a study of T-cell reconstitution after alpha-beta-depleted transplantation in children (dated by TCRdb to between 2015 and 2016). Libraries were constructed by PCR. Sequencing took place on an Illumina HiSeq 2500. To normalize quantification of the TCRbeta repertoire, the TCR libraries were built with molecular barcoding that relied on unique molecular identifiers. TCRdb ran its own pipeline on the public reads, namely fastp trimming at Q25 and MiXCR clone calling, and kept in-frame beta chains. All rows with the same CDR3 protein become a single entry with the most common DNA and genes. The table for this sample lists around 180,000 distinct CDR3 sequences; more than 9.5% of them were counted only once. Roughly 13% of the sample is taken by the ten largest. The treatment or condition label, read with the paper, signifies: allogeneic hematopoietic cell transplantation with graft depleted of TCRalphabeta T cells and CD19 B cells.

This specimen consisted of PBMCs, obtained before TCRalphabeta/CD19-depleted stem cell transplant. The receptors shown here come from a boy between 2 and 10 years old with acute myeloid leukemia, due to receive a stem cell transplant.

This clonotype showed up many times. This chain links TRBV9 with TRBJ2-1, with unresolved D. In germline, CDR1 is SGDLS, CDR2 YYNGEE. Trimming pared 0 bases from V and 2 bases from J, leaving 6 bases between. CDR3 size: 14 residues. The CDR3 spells CASSVESAYNEQFF. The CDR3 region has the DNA TGTGCCAGCAGCGTAGAATCCGCCTACAATGAGCAGTTCTTC.

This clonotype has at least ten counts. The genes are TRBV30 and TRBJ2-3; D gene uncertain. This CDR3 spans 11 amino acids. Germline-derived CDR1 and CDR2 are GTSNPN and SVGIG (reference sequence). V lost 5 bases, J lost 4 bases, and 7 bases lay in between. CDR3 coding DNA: TGTGCCTGGCTCTCCTCAGATACGCAGTATTTT. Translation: CAWLSSDTQYF. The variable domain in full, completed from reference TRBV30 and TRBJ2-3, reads SQTIHQWPATLVQPVGSPLSLECTVEGTSNPNLYWYRQAAGRGLQLLFYSVGIGQISSEVPQNLSASRPQDRQFILSSKKLLLSDSGFYLCAWLSSDTQYFGPGTRLTVL.

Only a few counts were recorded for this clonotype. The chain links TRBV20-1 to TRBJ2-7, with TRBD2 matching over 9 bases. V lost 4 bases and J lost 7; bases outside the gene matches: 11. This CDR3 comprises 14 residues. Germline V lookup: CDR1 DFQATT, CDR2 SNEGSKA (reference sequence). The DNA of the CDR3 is TGCAGTGCTATGGGTAGCGGGGGCCCTTGGGAGCAGTACGTC. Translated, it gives CSAMGSGGPWEQYV.

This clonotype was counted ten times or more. Written as DNA, the CDR3 is TGTGCCAGCTCCCGGGGGGCACTCTCCTACGAGCAGTACTTC. This gives the protein CASSRGALSYEQYF. The chain recombines TRBV3-1 with TRBJ2-7; D is perhaps TRBD2 (7 bases). CDR1 is LGHDT, CDR2 YNNKEL, per germline (reference sequence). The V and J ends lost 8 bases and 0 bases respectively, with 14 bases between them. The CDR3 has 14 amino acids.

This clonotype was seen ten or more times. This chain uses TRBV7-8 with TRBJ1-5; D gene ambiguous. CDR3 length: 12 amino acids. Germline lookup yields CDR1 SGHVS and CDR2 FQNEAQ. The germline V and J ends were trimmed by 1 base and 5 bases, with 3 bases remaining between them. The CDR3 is CASSLDYQPQHF. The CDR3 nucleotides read TGTGCCAGCAGCTTAGACTATCAGCCCCAGCATTTT.

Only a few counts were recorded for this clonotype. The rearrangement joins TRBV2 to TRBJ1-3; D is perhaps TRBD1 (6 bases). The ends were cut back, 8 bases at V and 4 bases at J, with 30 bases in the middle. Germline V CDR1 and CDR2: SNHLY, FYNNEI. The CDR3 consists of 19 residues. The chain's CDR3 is CASCFGTSLTPEVGNTIYF. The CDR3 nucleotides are TGTGCCAGCTGTTTCGGGACAAGCTTAACTCCGGAGGTGGGAAACACCATATATTTT.

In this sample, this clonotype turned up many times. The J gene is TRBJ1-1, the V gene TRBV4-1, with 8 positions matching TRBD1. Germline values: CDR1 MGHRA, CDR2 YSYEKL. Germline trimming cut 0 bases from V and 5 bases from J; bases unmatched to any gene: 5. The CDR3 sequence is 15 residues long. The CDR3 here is CASSQDGQGRTEAFF. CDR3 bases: TGCGCCAGCAGCCAAGATGGACAGGGTCGGACTGAAGCTTTCTTT.

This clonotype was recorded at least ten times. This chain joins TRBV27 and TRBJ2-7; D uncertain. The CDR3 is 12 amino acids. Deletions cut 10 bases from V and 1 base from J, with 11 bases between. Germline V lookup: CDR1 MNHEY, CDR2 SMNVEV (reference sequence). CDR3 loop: CATRKGSYEQYF. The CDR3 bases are TGTGCCACCCGGAAAGGGTCCTACGAGCAGTACTTC.

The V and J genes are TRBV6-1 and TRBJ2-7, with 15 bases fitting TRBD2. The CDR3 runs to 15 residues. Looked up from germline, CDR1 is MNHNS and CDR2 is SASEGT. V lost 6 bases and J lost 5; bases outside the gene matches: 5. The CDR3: CASSQGLAGGNEQYV. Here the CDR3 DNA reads TGTGCCAGCAGCCAGGGACTAGCGGGGGGAAACGAGCAGTACGTC.

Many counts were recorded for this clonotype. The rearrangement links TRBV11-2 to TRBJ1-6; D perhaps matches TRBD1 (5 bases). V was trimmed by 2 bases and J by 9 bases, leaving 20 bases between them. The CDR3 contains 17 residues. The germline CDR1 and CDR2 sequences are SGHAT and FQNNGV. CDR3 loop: CASSLKPTGRGISPLHF. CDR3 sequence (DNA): TGTGCCAGCAGCTTAAAACCCACCGGACGGGGGATTTCACCCCTCCACTTT.

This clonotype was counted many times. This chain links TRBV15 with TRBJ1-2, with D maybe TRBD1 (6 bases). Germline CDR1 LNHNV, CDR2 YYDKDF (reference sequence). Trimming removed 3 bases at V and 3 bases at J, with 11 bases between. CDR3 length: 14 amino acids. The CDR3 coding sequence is TGTGCCACCAGCAGGACAGGCCTCTACTATGGCTACACCTTC. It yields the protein CATSRTGLYYGYTF.

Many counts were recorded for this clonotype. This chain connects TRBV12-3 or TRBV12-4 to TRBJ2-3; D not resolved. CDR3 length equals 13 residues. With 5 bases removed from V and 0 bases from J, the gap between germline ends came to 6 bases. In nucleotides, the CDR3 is TGTGCCAGCAGTAGGCGAAGCACAGATACGCAGTATTTT. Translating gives CASSRRSTDTQYF.

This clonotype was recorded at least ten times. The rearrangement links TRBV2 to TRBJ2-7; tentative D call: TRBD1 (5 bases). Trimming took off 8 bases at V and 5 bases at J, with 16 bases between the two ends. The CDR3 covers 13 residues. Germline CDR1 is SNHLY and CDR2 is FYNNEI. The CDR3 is CASLQGGFDEQYF. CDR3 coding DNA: TGTGCCAGCCTCCAGGGTGGATTCGACGAGCAGTACTTC.

CDR3 sequence (DNA): TGTGCCAGCAGCTTAGTTCTCACTGGGGAGCTGTTTTTT. The encoded protein is CASSLVLTGELFF. This chain uses TRBV11-2 with TRBJ2-2; D gene ambiguous. Germline loops: CDR1 SGHAT, CDR2 FQNNGV. Trimming took off 1 base at V and 8 bases at J, with 8 bases between the two ends. This CDR3 contains 13 residues.

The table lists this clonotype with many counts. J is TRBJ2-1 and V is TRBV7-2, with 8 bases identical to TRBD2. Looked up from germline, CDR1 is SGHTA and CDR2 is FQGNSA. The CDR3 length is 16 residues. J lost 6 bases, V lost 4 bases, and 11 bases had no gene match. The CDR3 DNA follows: TGTGCCAGCAGCTCTAGTGCAACTAGCGGCGGCAATGAGCAGTTCTTC. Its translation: CASSSSATSGGNEQFF.

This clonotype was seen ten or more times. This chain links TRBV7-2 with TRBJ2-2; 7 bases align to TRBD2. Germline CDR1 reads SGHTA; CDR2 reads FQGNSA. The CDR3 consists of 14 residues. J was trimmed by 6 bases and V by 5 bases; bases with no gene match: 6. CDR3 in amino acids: CASSPQTSSGELFF. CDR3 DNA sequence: TGTGCCAGCAGCCCCCAGACTAGCTCCGGGGAGCTGTTTTTT.

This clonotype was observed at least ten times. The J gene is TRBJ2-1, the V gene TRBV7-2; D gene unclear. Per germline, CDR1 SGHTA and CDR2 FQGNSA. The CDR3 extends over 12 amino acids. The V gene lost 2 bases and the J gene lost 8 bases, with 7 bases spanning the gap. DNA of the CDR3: TGTGCCAGCAGCTTAAACGGAGATGAGCAGTTCTTC. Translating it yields CASSLNGDEQFF.

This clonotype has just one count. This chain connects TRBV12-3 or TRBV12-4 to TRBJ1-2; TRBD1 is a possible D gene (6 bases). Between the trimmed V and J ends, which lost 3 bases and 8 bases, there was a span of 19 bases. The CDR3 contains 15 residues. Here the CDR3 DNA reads TGTGCCAGCAGTTTCTCAGGGGAGGGATTAGGAGGCTACACCTTC. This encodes CASSFSGEGLGGYTF.

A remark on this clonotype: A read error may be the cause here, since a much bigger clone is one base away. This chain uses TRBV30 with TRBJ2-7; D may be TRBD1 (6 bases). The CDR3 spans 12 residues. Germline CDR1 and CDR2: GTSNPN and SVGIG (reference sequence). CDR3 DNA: TGTTCCTTGGACAGTGATTCCTACGAGCAGTACTTC. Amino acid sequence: CSLDSDSYEQYF.

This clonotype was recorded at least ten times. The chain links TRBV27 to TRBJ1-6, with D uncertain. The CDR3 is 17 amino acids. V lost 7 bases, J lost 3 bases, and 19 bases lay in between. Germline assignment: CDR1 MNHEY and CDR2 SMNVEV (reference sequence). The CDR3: CASTPRVGLGYNSPLHF. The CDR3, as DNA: TGTGCCAGCACCCCCCGGGTTGGGTTAGGCTATAATTCACCCCTCCACTTT.

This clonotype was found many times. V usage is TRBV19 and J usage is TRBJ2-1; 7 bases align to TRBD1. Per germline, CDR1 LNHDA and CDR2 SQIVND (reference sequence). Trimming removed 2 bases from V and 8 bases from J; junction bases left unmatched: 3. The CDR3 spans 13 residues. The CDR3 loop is CASSIRQGDEQFF. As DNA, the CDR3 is TGTGCCAGTAGTATAAGACAGGGCGATGAGCAGTTCTTC.

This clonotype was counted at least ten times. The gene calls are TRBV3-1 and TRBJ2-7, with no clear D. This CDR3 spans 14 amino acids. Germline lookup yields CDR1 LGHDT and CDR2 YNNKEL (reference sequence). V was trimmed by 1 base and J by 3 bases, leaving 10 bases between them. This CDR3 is CASSQVNRNYEQYF. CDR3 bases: TGTGCCAGCAGCCAAGTCAACAGAAACTACGAGCAGTACTTC.

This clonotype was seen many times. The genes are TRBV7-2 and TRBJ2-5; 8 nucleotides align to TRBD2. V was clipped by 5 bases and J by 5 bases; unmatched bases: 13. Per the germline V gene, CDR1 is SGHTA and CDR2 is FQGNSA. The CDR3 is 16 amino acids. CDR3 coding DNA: TGTGCCAGCAGCCGGGCGAAGGGCGGGAGGCACGAGACCCAGTACTTC. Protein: CASSRAKGGRHETQYF.

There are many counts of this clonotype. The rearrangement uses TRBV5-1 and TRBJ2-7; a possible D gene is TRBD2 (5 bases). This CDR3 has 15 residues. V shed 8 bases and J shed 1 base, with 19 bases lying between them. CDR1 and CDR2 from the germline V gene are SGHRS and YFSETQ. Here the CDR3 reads CASTIEGTASYEQYF. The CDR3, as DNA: TGCGCCAGTACAATAGAGGGAACAGCTTCCTACGAGCAGTACTTC.

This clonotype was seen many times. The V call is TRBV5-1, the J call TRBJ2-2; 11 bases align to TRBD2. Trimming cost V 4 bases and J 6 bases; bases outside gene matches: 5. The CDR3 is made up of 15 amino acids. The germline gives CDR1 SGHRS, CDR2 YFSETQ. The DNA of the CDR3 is TGCGCCAGCAGCCAGACTAGCGGGACGGCCGGGGAGCTGTTTTTT. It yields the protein CASSQTSGTAGELFF.

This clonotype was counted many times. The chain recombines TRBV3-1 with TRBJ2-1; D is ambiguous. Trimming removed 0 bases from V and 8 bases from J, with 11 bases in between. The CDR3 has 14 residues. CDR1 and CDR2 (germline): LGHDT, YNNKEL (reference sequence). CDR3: CASSQESGLDEQFF. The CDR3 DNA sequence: TGTGCCAGCAGCCAAGAATCCGGTTTGGATGAGCAGTTCTTC.

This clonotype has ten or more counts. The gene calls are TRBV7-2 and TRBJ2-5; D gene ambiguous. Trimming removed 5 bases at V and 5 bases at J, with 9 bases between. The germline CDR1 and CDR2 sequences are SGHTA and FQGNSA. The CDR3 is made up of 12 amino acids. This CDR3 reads CASSISRETQYF. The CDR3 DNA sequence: TGTGCCAGCAGCATCTCGCGGGAGACCCAGTACTTC.

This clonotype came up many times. DNA of the CDR3: TGTGCCACCAGTGATCCAACGTCTCCCAAAAACATTCAGTACTTC. Translating it yields CATSDPTSPKNIQYF. This chain joins TRBV24-1 and TRBJ2-4; the D is unclear. Germline V gene sequence: CDR1 KGHDR, CDR2 SFDVKD. V lost 3 bases, J lost 2 bases, and 10 bases lay in between. This CDR3 region has 15 residues.

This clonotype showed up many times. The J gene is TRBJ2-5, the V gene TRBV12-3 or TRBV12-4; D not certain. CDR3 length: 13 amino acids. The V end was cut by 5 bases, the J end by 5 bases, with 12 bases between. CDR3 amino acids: CASSPPAVETQYF. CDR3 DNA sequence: TGTGCCAGCAGTCCGCCCGCGGTCGAGACCCAGTACTTC.

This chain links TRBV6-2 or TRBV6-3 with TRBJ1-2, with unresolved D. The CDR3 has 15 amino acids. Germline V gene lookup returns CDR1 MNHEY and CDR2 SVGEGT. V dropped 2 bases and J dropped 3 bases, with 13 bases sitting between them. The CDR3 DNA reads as TGTGCCAGCAGTTACCCCCAGGACCGGTACTATGGCTACACCTTC. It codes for CASSYPQDRYYGYTF.

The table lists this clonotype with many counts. The CDR3 nucleotides read TGCGCCAGCAGCTTGGGACAGGGTAGTGAAGCTTTCTTT. Its translation is CASSLGQGSEAFF. The chain links TRBV5-1 to TRBJ1-1, with 7 nucleotides matching TRBD1. Trimming took 0 bases from V and 7 from J; bases not matched to a gene: 3. This CDR3 has 13 residues. Germline CDR1 is SGHRS and CDR2 is YFSETQ.

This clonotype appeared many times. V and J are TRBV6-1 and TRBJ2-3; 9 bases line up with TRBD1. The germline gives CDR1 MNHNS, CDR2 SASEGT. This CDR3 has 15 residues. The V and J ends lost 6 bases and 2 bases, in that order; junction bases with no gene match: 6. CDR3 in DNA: TGTGCCAGCAGCGCGGGGACAGGGAACACAGATACGCAGTATTTT. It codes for CASSAGTGNTDTQYF.